These 21 T cell receptor beta chains originate from one sample sequenced in a study of control samples from healthy donors and cancer patients. Produced via immunoSEQ multiplex PCR; TCRdb's table is partial and in-frame only. Of some 130,000 clones in the sample, 92% were seen once. The sample consisted of blood. The receptors shown here come from a man aged 25-45 years in good health.

Only one count was recorded for this clone. This chain joins TRBV10-2 and TRBJ1-3, with D unresolved. CDR3 length: 15 residues. Deletions cut 0 bases from V and 2 bases from J, with 8 bases between. Germline assignment: CDR1 WSHSY and CDR2 SAAADI. CDR3 loop: CASSESKSPGNTIYF. CDR3 DNA: TGCGCCAGCAGTGAGTCCAAAAGCCCTGGAAACACCATATATTTT.

The chain uses TRBV4-1 and TRBJ1-5; tentatively, D is TRBD1 (6 bases). This CDR3 is built from 17 residues. Germline V gives CDR1 MGHRA, CDR2 YSYEKL. V was shortened by 1 base and J by 4 bases, with 17 bases between the two germline ends. The CDR3 sequence: CASSQGSRGLSNQPQHF. CDR3 in DNA: TGCGCCAGCAGCCAAGGAAGCAGGGGACTTAGTAATCAGCCCCAGCATTTT.

J is TRBJ1-1 and V is TRBV6-2 or TRBV6-3; D is perhaps TRBD1 (5 bases). In germline, CDR1 is MNHEY, CDR2 SVGEGT. This CDR3 is 16 amino acids long. Trimming removed 1 base from V and 0 bases from J, with 12 bases in between. The CDR3 DNA follows: TGTGCCAGCAGTTACTATCCCCGACAGATGAACACTGAAGCTTTCTTT. Its translation: CASSYYPRQMNTEAFF.

J is TRBJ2-7 and V is TRBV10-3; 7 positions match TRBD2. CDR3 length: 13 residues. Germline CDR1 is ENHRY and CDR2 is SYGVKD. Trimming took 6 bases from V and 2 from J; bases not matched to a gene: 4. The chain's CDR3 is CAIRTGLTYEQYF. The CDR3 nucleotides read TGTGCCATCAGAACGGGACTAACCTACGAGCAGTACTTC.

This chain joins TRBV3-1 (or the pseudogene TRBV3-2) and TRBJ2-1; 12 nucleotides line up with TRBD2. There are 15 residues in the CDR3. CDR1 is LGHDT, CDR2 YNNKEL, per germline (reference sequence). V gave up 3 bases and J gave up 4 bases; unmatched junction bases: 1. DNA for the CDR3: TGTGCCAGCAGCCACGGGACTAGCGGGTACAATGAGCAGTTCTTC. Translating it yields CASSHGTSGYNEQFF.

The CDR3 here is CASSPLGLAGWDNEQFF. In DNA, the CDR3 is TGCGCCAGCAGCCCCCTGGGACTAGCGGGATGGGACAATGAGCAGTTCTTC. This chain uses TRBV5-1 with TRBJ2-1, with 13 bases identical to TRBD2. The J segment lost 5 bases and the V segment lost 4 bases, leaving 9 bases of the junction unmatched. Germline assignment: CDR1 SGHRS and CDR2 YFSETQ. CDR3 length equals 17 residues.

As DNA, the CDR3 is TGTGCCAGCTCACCTGTCGTCCCAACCCTCAATGAGCAGTTCTTC. Residues: CASSPVVPTLNEQFF. The chain uses TRBV18 and TRBJ2-1, with no clear D. V gave up 3 bases and J gave up 6 bases, with 15 bases separating them. Per the germline V gene, CDR1 is KGHSH and CDR2 is LQKENI. The CDR3 has 15 residues.

This chain uses TRBV6-2 or TRBV6-3 with TRBJ2-7; 8 positions match TRBD2. The CDR3 length is 16 residues. From germline, CDR1 is MNHEY and CDR2 SVGEGT. With V trimmed by 6 bases and J by 4 bases, 14 bases remained unmatched. The CDR3 region is CASSHRSLAEPYEQYF. CDR3 DNA: TGTGCCAGCAGCCACCGATCACTAGCGGAGCCTTACGAGCAGTACTTC.

The J gene is TRBJ1-5, the V gene TRBV12-3 or TRBV12-4; D gene uncertain. V was pared by 5 bases and J by 3 bases, with 2 bases between. The CDR3 is 11 amino acids. DNA for the CDR3: TGTGCCAGCAGTATCAATCAGCCCCAGCATTTT. Amino acids: CASSINQPQHF.

The CDR3 loop reads CASSLGPYLNIQYF. The CDR3 nucleotides are TGTGCCAGCAGCTTGGGCCCTTACCTAAACATTCAGTACTTC. The chain joins TRBV5-8 to TRBJ2-4; no clear D gene. Germline CDR1 SGHTS, CDR2 YDEGEE. V lost 0 bases and J lost 6, with 10 bases in between. The CDR3 is made up of 14 amino acids.

About this clone: The same CDR3 is also encoded by other DNA sequences in this sample. The V call is TRBV11-3, the J call TRBJ2-1, with unresolved D. The V end was cut by 5 bases, the J end by 1 base, with 9 bases between. Germline CDR1 is SGHNT and CDR2 is YENEEA. The CDR3 runs to 14 residues. In nucleotides, the CDR3 is TGTGCCAGCAGCCCCGGCGGTTCCTACAATGAGCAGTTCTTC. Residues: CASSPGGSYNEQFF.

This rearrangement joins TRBV21-1 to TRBJ2-7; the table's D call TRBD1 went unverified against the DNA. TRBV21-1 is a known pseudogene. The CDR3 covers 14 residues. The DNA for the CDR3 is TGTGCCAGCAGCAAAGACAGGGAATCCTACGAGCAGTACTTC. Its protein is CASSKDRESYEQYF.

The J gene is TRBJ2-3, the V gene TRBV2; 9 bases match TRBD1. Germline lookup yields CDR1 SNHLY and CDR2 FYNNEI. V gave up 6 bases and J gave up 2 bases; unmatched junction bases: 6. The CDR3 covers 15 residues. CDR3 region: CASRVDRGSTDTQYF. The CDR3 DNA is TGTGCCAGCAGAGTTGACAGGGGGTCCACAGATACGCAGTATTTT.

The chain carries TRBV28 and TRBJ2-6, with TRBD2 matching 10 bases. CDR3 length: 18 amino acids. In germline, CDR1 is MDHEN, CDR2 SYDVKM. V was pared by 6 bases and J by 3 bases, with 11 bases of the junction left unmatched. CDR3 protein: CASRRFLAGVVGANVLTF. In DNA, the CDR3 is TGTGCCAGCAGACGATTCCTAGCGGGAGTAGTTGGGGCCAACGTCCTGACTTTC.

A remark on this clone: The same CDR3 is also encoded by other DNA sequences in this sample. The CDR3 bases are TGTGCCAGCAGTGAAGCTCGGACAGCCTACGAGCAGTACTTC. It codes for CASSEARTAYEQYF. This rearrangement joins TRBV6-1 to TRBJ2-7; a possible D gene is TRBD1 (6 bases). Germline-derived CDR1 and CDR2 are MNHNS and SASEGT. This CDR3 spans 14 amino acids. The V end was cut by 0 bases, the J end by 2 bases, with 8 bases between.

By frequency in the sample, this clone is large. The chain links TRBV6-5 to TRBJ1-3, with D uncertain. The CDR3 totals 16 residues. The ends were cut back, 3 bases at V and 0 bases at J, with 12 bases in the middle. Looked up from germline, CDR1 is MNHEY and CDR2 is SVGAGI. This chain's CDR3 is CASSYGGGRSGNTIYF. The CDR3, as DNA: TGTGCCAGCAGTTATGGTGGCGGTCGCTCTGGAAACACCATATATTTT.

The chain recombines TRBV29-1 with TRBJ2-5; D might be TRBD1 (6 bases). This CDR3 comprises 14 residues. V gave up 6 bases and J gave up 5 bases, with 19 bases separating them. Germline V gene lookup returns CDR1 SQVTM and CDR2 ANQGSEA. CDR3 amino acids: CSVEKPPQGETQYF. The CDR3 DNA reads as TGCAGCGTCGAAAAGCCCCCGCAGGGGGAGACCCAGTACTTC.

The chain employs TRBV12-3 or TRBV12-4 and TRBJ1-1, with unresolved D. The CDR3 loop spans 13 amino acids. V was clipped by 3 bases and J by 3 bases, with 8 bases between them. The CDR3 is CASSLGSHTEAFF. The CDR3 DNA follows: TGTGCCAGCAGTTTGGGGTCCCACACTGAAGCTTTCTTT.

This chain connects TRBV5-1 to TRBJ2-1; D call uncertain. Germline V lookup: CDR1 SGHRS, CDR2 YFSETQ. This CDR3 has 13 amino acids. Trimming took 0 bases from V and 9 from J, leaving 10 bases between them. CDR3 sequence (DNA): TGCGCCAGCAGCTTGGTTGTCGGAAGTGAGCAGTTCTTC. Amino acid sequence: CASSLVVGSEQFF.

The chain couples TRBV28 to TRBJ1-3; 8 bases align to TRBD1. The CDR3 is 14 amino acids. Germline values: CDR1 MDHEN, CDR2 SYDVKM. The V and J ends lost 6 bases and 2 bases, in that order; junction bases with no gene match: 3. The CDR3 loop is CASSPQGAGNTIYF. CDR3 nucleotide sequence: TGTGCCAGCAGCCCACAGGGGGCTGGAAACACCATATATTTT.

The chain uses TRBV28 and TRBJ1-2; 11 bases line up with TRBD1. The length of the CDR3 is 16 residues. In germline, CDR1 is MDHEN, CDR2 SYDVKM. V was pared by 5 bases and J by 5 bases, with 10 bases of the junction left unmatched. CDR3 in amino acids: CASSPPGTGGIYGYTF. In DNA form, the CDR3 reads TGTGCCAGCAGTCCTCCCGGGACAGGGGGTATATATGGCTACACCTTC.